The present TCR beta chain was sequenced within a study of cytomegalovirus exposure and HLA in healthy donors. Regarding the study as a whole: The study labeled about 160 TCR beta chains cytomegalovirus-associated.

Use of 60 Vbeta and 13 Jbeta primers characterized the PCR. Sequenced by immunoSEQ multiplex PCR; TCRdb stores in-frame clones only, minus some. The table records more than 100,000 clones, roughly 80% of them present only once. In regard to this clone: Its target is not known.

The V gene's germline CDR1 is SQVTM and CDR2 ANQGSEA. Trimming removed 4 bases at V and 5 bases at J, with 14 bases between. CDR3 length: 13 residues. Sequencing was done on a sample of PBMCs. V gene TRBV29-1 combines with J gene TRBJ1-1; tentatively, D is TRBD1 (5 bases). This clonotype originated in a man in his forties in good health and CMV-seronegative. The CDR3 protein is CSVVGQGGTEAFF. The CDR3 DNA reads TGCAGCGTTGTGGGGCAGGGCGGAACTGAAGCTTTCTTT.